Shown below are 10 T cell receptor beta chains from a single sample sequenced in a study of blood T cell repertoires in COVID-19 (dated by TCRdb to between 2020 and 2021). Preparation of the library involved the immunoSEQ multiplex PCR assay. This is the immuneACCESS table as TCRdb keeps it, with only in-frame sequences that have V and J called. A part of the clones is gone; compared with another copy, unresolved V genes explain less than half, and the rest is unexplained. This sample lists 260,000 or so clones; 84% were detected once. The ten largest clones take up around 9.2% of the sample. The sequenced sample consisted of peripheral blood. Source of these receptors: a human donor in a cohort sampled during active COVID-19.

V is TRBV10-3 and J is TRBJ2-7; D may be TRBD1 (5 bases). V was pared by 9 bases and J by 3 bases, with 18 bases between. There are 14 residues in the CDR3. Germline V CDR1 and CDR2: ENHRY, SYGVKD. The CDR3 region is CAIGTDRLRYEQYF. The CDR3 nucleotides are TGTGCCATAGGAACCGACAGATTACGCTACGAGCAGTACTTC.

This chain connects TRBV6-2 or TRBV6-3 to TRBJ2-7, with unresolved D. CDR3 length: 14 amino acids. The germline gives CDR1 MNHEY, CDR2 SVGEGT. V lost 0 bases and J 2 bases, leaving 8 bases between the germline ends. The CDR3: CASSYSLVTYEQYF. CDR3 bases: TGTGCCAGCAGTTACTCCCTAGTAACCTACGAGCAGTACTTC.

The CDR3 DNA reads as TGTGCCAGCAGCTTCGAGGGACTAGCGGGAGAGACCCAGTACTTC. As protein: CASSFEGLAGETQYF. The chain joins TRBV7-9 to TRBJ2-5; 12 bases line up with TRBD2. CDR1 is SEHNR, CDR2 FQNEAQ, per germline (reference sequence). Trimming took 3 bases from V and 4 from J; bases not matched to a gene: 3. The CDR3 loop spans 15 amino acids. Full variable domain (outside the CDR3, taken from reference TRBV7-9 and TRBJ2-5): DTGVSQNPRHKITKRGQNVTFRCDPISEHNRLYWYRQTLGQGPEFLTYFQNEAQLEKSRLLSDRFSAERPKGSFSTLEIQRTEQGDSAMYLCASSFEGLAGETQYFGPGTRLLVL.

The chain joins TRBV27 to TRBJ2-7; D ambiguous. CDR1 MNHEY and CDR2 SMNVEV come from the germline V gene (reference sequence). There are 14 residues in the CDR3. The ends were cut back, 4 bases at V and 0 bases at J, with 10 bases in the middle. The CDR3 coding sequence is TGTGCCAGCAGTTCGGCAGGATTCTCCTACGAGCAGTACTTC. Translation gives CASSSAGFSYEQYF.

This clone has more than one count but fewer than ten. The chain is built from TRBV6-5 and TRBJ1-5, with D perhaps matching TRBD1 (5 bases). Germline V gene lookup returns CDR1 MNHEY and CDR2 SVGAGI. This CDR3 has 14 amino acids. V was clipped by 7 bases and J by 2 bases, with 12 bases between them. CDR3 loop: CASTGTFRNQPQHF. As DNA, the CDR3 is TGTGCCAGCACAGGGACTTTCCGCAATCAGCCCCAGCATTTT.

The table lists this clone with a count of one. This rearrangement joins TRBV7-2 to TRBJ1-2; tentative D call: TRBD1 (5 bases). The CDR3 consists of 14 residues. In germline, CDR1 is SGHTA, CDR2 FQGNSA. V shed 2 bases and J shed 4 bases, with 11 bases lying between them. In DNA, the CDR3 is TGTGCCAGCAGCTTATTGGGCGGGGGCTATGGCTACACCTTC. Translation gives CASSLLGGGYGYTF.

The chain couples TRBV29-1 to TRBJ2-3; 7 bases agree with TRBD2. V shed 5 bases and J 1 base; nucleotides not matched to a gene: 3. Germline V lookup: CDR1 SQVTM, CDR2 ANQGSEA. This CDR3 is built from 13 residues. The CDR3 DNA reads TGCAGCGTTCGCGGGGGTGGCACAGATACGCAGTATTTT. Residues: CSVRGGGTDTQYF.

This clone was seen once. The chain employs TRBV5-1 and TRBJ1-3; no definite D call. This CDR3 region has 13 residues. Trimming cost V 4 bases and J 7 bases, with 12 bases left between them. The germline V gene has CDR1 SGHRS and CDR2 YFSETQ. The CDR3 bases are TGCGCCAGCAGCGAAGGACGGAGGAACACCATATATTTT. Translating it yields CASSEGRRNTIYF.

The chain has TRBV7-9 and TRBJ2-5; possibly TRBD1 for D (5 bases). This CDR3 is 14 amino acids long. From germline, CDR1 is SEHNR and CDR2 FQNEAQ (reference sequence). The V gene lost 2 bases and the J gene lost 4 bases, with 11 bases spanning the gap. CDR3 loop: CASSLIWGRETQYF. Written as DNA, the CDR3 is TGTGCCAGCAGCTTAATCTGGGGCAGAGAGACCCAGTACTTC.

The rearrangement uses TRBV7-8 and TRBJ2-7; D may be TRBD1 (6 bases). Germline CDR1 reads SGHVS; CDR2 reads FQNEAQ. The CDR3 loop spans 13 amino acids. Trimming took 3 bases from V and 3 from J, leaving 9 bases between them. The CDR3 DNA reads as TGTGCCAGCAGCTTGCAGGGGTTCTACGAGCAGTACTTC. Its protein product is CASSLQGFYEQYF.